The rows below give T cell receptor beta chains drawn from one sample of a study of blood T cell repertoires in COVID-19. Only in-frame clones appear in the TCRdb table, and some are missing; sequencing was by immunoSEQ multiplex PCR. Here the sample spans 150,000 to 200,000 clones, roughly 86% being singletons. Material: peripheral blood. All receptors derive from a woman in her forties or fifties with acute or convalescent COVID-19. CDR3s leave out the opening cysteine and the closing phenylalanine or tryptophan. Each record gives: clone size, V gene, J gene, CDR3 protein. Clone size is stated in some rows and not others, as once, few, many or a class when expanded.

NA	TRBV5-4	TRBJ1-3	ASSPGWDRGAPSGNTIY
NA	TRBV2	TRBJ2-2	ASSVPGETGELF
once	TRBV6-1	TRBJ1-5	ASSEGSGGSNQPQH
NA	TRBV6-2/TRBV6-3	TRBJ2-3	ASSYSAQREGTDTQY
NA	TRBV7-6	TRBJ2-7	ASSADRASSYEQY
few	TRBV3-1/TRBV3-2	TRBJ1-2	ASTNGGQDGYT
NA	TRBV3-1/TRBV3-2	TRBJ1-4	ASSPSDKMNEKLF
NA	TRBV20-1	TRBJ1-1	SAPVNTEAF
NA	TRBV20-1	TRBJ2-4	SASTGAVGQAKNIQY
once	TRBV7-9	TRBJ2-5	ASSPTGGETQY
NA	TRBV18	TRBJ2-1	ASRSRLADHNEQF
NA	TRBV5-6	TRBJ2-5	ASKFGLAKETQY
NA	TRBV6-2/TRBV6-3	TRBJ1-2	ASSYDGQGNYGYT
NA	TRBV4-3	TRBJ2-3	ASSQATVGTDTQY
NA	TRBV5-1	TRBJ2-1	ASSLQLAGSSSYNEQF
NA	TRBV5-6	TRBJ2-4	ASSPRGLTKNIQY
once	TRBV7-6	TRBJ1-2	ASSLGGDRLGYT
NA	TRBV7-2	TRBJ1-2	ASSLVLRGATNYGYT
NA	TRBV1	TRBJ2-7	TSSPRELAVSYEQY
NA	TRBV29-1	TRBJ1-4	SVAKGDNEKLF
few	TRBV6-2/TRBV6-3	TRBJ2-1	ASSYSPPGGIYNEQF
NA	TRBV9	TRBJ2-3	ASSDQRGGPEDTQY
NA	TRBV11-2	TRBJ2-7	ASSLEAGGTYEQY
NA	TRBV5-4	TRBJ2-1	ASSLVTGVNEQF
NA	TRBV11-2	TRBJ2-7	ASSPGSSGGSYEQY
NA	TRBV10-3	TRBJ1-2	AISSSTAYLGYGYT
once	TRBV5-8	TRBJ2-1	ASSLGQGWNEQF
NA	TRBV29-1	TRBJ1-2	SAGAPGGPTNYGYT
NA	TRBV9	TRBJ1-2	ASSVVADGYT